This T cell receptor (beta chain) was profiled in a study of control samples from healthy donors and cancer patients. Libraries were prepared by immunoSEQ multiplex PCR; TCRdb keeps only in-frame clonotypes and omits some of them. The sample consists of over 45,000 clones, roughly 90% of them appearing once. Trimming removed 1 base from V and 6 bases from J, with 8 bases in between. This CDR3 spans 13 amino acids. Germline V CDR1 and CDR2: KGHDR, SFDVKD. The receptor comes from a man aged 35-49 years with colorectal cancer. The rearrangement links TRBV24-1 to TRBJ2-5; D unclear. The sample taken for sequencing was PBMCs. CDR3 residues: CATSDLRFQTQYF. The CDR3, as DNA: TGTGCCACCAGTGATTTACGGTTCCAGACCCAGTACTTC.